The T cell receptor (beta chain) described here comes from a study of preoperative IRX-2 immunotherapy in early breast cancer. The length of the CDR3 is 13 residues. V was trimmed by 5 bases and J by 5 bases, leaving 12 bases between them. The V gene's germline CDR1 is SGHTA and CDR2 FQGNSA. Clones were read by immunoSEQ multiplex PCR, and TCRdb kept only the in-frame ones, dropping some. Of around 62,000 clones listed, approximately 95% are singletons. Treatment denoted: preoperative locoregional IRX-2 cytokine immunotherapy. Preoperative locoregional IRX-2 cytokine immunotherapy was tested in the phase Ib source study.

Collection took place from a patient treated with IRX-2 immunotherapy. This receptor was identified in a human donor with breast cancer. The chain has TRBV7-2 and TRBJ1-1; D gene ambiguous. CDR3 in amino acids: CASSISRGTEAFF. The CDR3 DNA reads TGTGCCAGCAGCATAAGTCGCGGGACTGAAGCTTTCTTT.